Presented here are 26 T cell receptor beta chains from one specimen sequenced in a study of shared clonotypes between healthy human individuals (dated by TCRdb to 2020 to 2021). The protocol used for the library was the immunoSEQ multiplex PCR assay. In TCRdb, the immuneACCESS table is reduced to in-frame sequences with V and J assigned. These tables do not hold every clone; where another copy was compared, an unresolved V gene accounts for under half, and the others remain unexplained. The sample table contains 2.3 million or so clones; only one count was recorded for approximately 93% of them. Jointly, the top ten make up 0.3% to 0.4% of the sample. The sequenced material came from naive CD4+ T cells from PBMCs. The sample's cell subset or site label is to be understood as: CD45RA+ positively selected. The receptors shown here come from a man between 18 and 35 years old in good health. Some clones in this sample may be carry-over from other donors' samples.

This sequence joins TRBV11-2 and TRBJ1-2; 8 positions agree with TRBD1. Germline CDR1 reads SGHAT; CDR2 reads FQNNGV. CDR3 length equals 15 residues. The junction had 13 bases not matched to a gene; V was cut back by 5 bases and J by 8 bases. CDR3 in DNA: TGTGCCAGCAGCGGGCGGGACAGGACGGATGGGGGCTACACCTTC. This encodes CASSGRDRTDGGYTF.

This clone appeared a few times. The chain employs TRBV20-1 and TRBJ1-2, with D maybe TRBD1 (5 bases). Germline CDR1 is DFQATT and CDR2 is SNEGSKA (reference sequence). This CDR3 is 11 amino acids long. V lost 4 bases, J lost 12 bases, and 15 bases lay in between. The CDR3: CSANSGFRDTF. The CDR3 bases are TGCAGTGCTAATTCAGGGTTTAGAGACACCTTC.

V is TRBV15 and J is TRBJ1-2; a possible D gene is TRBD1 (6 bases). CDR1 and CDR2 (germline): LNHNV, YYDKDF (reference sequence). The CDR3 sequence is 14 residues long. Trimming stripped 5 bases from V and 5 bases from J, with 15 bases between. DNA of the CDR3: TGTGCCACCAGCCTAGACAGGAACCAATATGGCTACACCTTC. It is translated as CATSLDRNQYGYTF.

The chain employs TRBV10-3 and TRBJ2-2, with TRBD1 identical over 9 bases. The CDR3 extends over 17 amino acids. V was pared by 3 bases and J by 5 bases, with 10 bases of the junction left unmatched. Germline V CDR1 and CDR2: ENHRY, SYGVKD. CDR3 sequence (DNA): TGTGCCATCAGTGACCCTGGACAGGGGCGATTTACCGGGGAGCTGTTTTTT. The encoded protein is CAISDPGQGRFTGELFF.

The J gene is TRBJ1-2, the V gene TRBV28; D is possibly TRBD1 (5 bases). Germline-derived CDR1 and CDR2 are MDHEN and SYDVKM. Trimming stripped 5 bases from V and 4 bases from J, with 23 bases between. The CDR3 sequence is 17 residues long. CDR3 nucleotides: TGTGCCAGCAGTAGGGGAGGGACGGAAAAGCTCAGCTATGGCTACACCTTC. This encodes CASSRGGTEKLSYGYTF.

This clone was picked up one time. The rearrangement links TRBV4-1 to TRBJ2-4; tentative D call: TRBD1 (6 bases). The CDR3 is 13 amino acids. Per germline, CDR1 MGHRA and CDR2 YSYEKL. Trimming shortened V by 4 bases and J by 6 bases, and 10 bases separated the two germline ends. The CDR3 DNA reads as TGCGCCAGCAGCCTGACAGGTCCAAACATTCAGTACTTC. Amino acids: CASSLTGPNIQYF.

The V and J genes are TRBV28 and TRBJ2-3; TRBD1 matches 12 bases. V shed 3 bases, J shed 3 bases, and the junction held 10 bases outside the gene matches. Germline assignment: CDR1 MDHEN and CDR2 SYDVKM. This CDR3 is built from 18 residues. This chain's CDR3 is CASSFRPGQGAGTDTQYF. The CDR3 nucleotides are TGTGCCAGCAGTTTTCGACCGGGACAGGGGGCCGGTACAGATACGCAGTATTTT. Filled out from reference TRBV28 and TRBJ2-3, the complete variable domain reads DVKVTQSSRYLVKRTGEKVFLECVQDMDHENMFWYRQDPGLGLRLIYFSYDVKMKEKGDIPEGYSVSREKKERFSLILESASTNQTSMYLCASSFRPGQGAGTDTQYFGPGTRLTVL.

The rearrangement uses TRBV5-1 and TRBJ2-5; D is undetermined. CDR1 is SGHRS and CDR2 is YFSETQ in the germline V gene. This CDR3 has 13 residues. V was trimmed by 4 bases and J by 5 bases, leaving 12 bases between them. The CDR3: CASSPSPEETQYF. Here the CDR3 DNA reads TGCGCCAGCAGCCCGAGTCCAGAGGAGACCCAGTACTTC.

V and J are TRBV10-3 and TRBJ2-5; D assignment may be TRBD1 or TRBD2 (5 bases each). V gave up 0 bases and J gave up 7 bases, with 12 bases separating them. This CDR3 comprises 14 residues. Germline loops: CDR1 ENHRY, CDR2 SYGVKD. CDR3 sequence: CAISESRGPATQYF. The DNA for the CDR3 is TGTGCCATCAGTGAGTCGAGGGGTCCAGCGACCCAGTACTTC.

The chain has TRBV5-4 and TRBJ2-5; possibly TRBD1 or TRBD2 for D (5 bases each). The V gene's germline CDR1 is SGHNT and CDR2 YYREEE (reference sequence). The ends were cut back, 0 bases at V and 5 bases at J, with 14 bases in the middle. This CDR3 comprises 15 residues. The CDR3 nucleotides are TGTGCCAGCAGCTTGGGGTCAGGGACGTCGGAGACCCAGTACTTC. Amino acid sequence: CASSLGSGTSETQYF.

The chain links TRBV12-5 to TRBJ2-1; perhaps TRBD1 as D (6 bases). The CDR3 consists of 14 residues. Trimming stripped 5 bases from V and 3 bases from J, with 11 bases between. Germline assignment: CDR1 LGHNT and CDR2 FRNRAP. CDR3 DNA: TGTGCTAGTGGTCCGGGACATCTCTACAATGAGCAGTTCTTC. This encodes CASGPGHLYNEQFF.

The genes are TRBV10-3 and TRBJ2-7; TRBD1 is a possible D gene (6 bases). The V gene lost 3 bases and the J gene lost 2 bases, with 11 bases spanning the gap. This CDR3 comprises 14 residues. Germline values: CDR1 ENHRY, CDR2 SYGVKD. In nucleotides, the CDR3 is TGTGCCATCAGTGACAGACAGGAGGCCTACGAGCAGTACTTC. This sequence encodes CAISDRQEAYEQYF.

The chain uses TRBV5-1 and TRBJ2-2, with 8 bases aligning to TRBD1. In germline, CDR1 is SGHRS, CDR2 YFSETQ. The V gene end was trimmed by 3 bases and the J gene end by 2 bases; junction bases not matched to a gene: 6. The CDR3 contains 16 residues. The CDR3 region has the DNA TGCGCCAGCAGCTCCCGGACAGGGAGTAACACCGGGGAGCTGTTTTTT. Translation: CASSSRTGSNTGELFF.

This rearrangement joins TRBV5-1 to TRBJ2-2; 9 positions agree with TRBD2. Germline loops: CDR1 SGHRS, CDR2 YFSETQ. V trimming: 5 bases; J trimming: 3 bases; junction bases outside the gene matches: 8. This CDR3 is 16 amino acids long. The chain's CDR3 is CASRGAGGPDTGELFF. The DNA for the CDR3 is TGCGCCAGCAGAGGGGCGGGAGGGCCGGACACCGGGGAGCTGTTTTTT.

Turning to this clone: The identical CDR3 is also encoded by other nucleotide sequences in the sample. The V gene is TRBV19, the J gene TRBJ1-3; 7 bases agree with TRBD1. The germline V gene has CDR1 LNHDA and CDR2 SQIVND (reference sequence). The CDR3 spans 17 residues. V lost 7 bases, J lost 0 bases, and 12 bases stayed unmatched. The CDR3 protein is CASTRGGTVPSGNTIYF. The CDR3 nucleotides read TGTGCCAGTACACGAGGCGGGACAGTTCCCTCTGGAAACACCATATATTTT.

The chain carries TRBV15 and TRBJ1-5, with D tentatively TRBD1 (6 bases). The V end was cut by 4 bases, the J end by 7 bases, with 23 bases between. CDR3 length: 17 amino acids. The germline CDR1 and CDR2 sequences are LNHNV and YYDKDF (reference sequence). The CDR3 DNA is TGTGCCACCAGCACCACCAGGACGGGGGCCCGTGCACAGCCCCAGCATTTT. Translating it yields CATSTTRTGARAQPQHF.

The chain uses TRBV18 and TRBJ1-5, with 7 bases lining up with TRBD1. CDR1 and CDR2 from the germline V gene are KGHSH and LQKENI. CDR3 size: 15 residues. The V gene end was trimmed by 6 bases and the J gene end by 9 bases; junction bases not matched to a gene: 14. This CDR3 reads CASSPLRQGLGPQHF. CDR3 in DNA: TGTGCCAGCTCTCCATTGAGACAGGGCCTTGGGCCCCAGCATTTT. The full variable domain, completed using reference TRBV18 and TRBJ1-5, is NAGVMQNPRHLVRRRGQEARLRCSPMKGHSHVYWYRQLPEEGLKFMVYLQKENIIDESGMPKERFSAEFPKEGPSILRIQQVVRGDSAAYFCASSPLRQGLGPQHFGDGTRLSIL.

CDR3 region: CASSLAQGGTEAFF. The CDR3 DNA sequence: TGTGCCAGCAGCTTAGCGCAGGGGGGGACTGAAGCTTTCTTT. The chain couples TRBV7-9 to TRBJ1-1; 7 positions match TRBD1. The CDR3 covers 14 residues. Germline V gives CDR1 SEHNR, CDR2 FQNEAQ (reference sequence). The J segment lost 5 bases and the V segment lost 0 bases, leaving 3 bases of the junction unmatched.

The J gene is TRBJ1-2, the V gene TRBV5-4, with 7 bases matching TRBD1. Germline V gene lookup returns CDR1 SGHNT and CDR2 YYREEE (reference sequence). This CDR3 comprises 14 residues. Germline trimming cut 0 bases from V and 7 bases from J; bases unmatched to any gene: 6. The CDR3 bases are TGTGCCAGCAGCTTGGACAGGGGCTCTGGTGGCTACACCTTC. Translated, it gives CASSLDRGSGGYTF. Full variable domain (rest looked up from reference TRBV5-4 and TRBJ1-2): ETGVTQSPTHLIKTRGQQVTLRCSSQSGHNTVSWYQQALGQGPQFIFQYYREEENGRGNFPPRFSGLQFPNYSSELNVNALELDDSALYLCASSLDRGSGGYTFGSGTRLTVV.

The chain recombines TRBV2 with TRBJ2-2; D tentatively reads TRBD1 or TRBD2 (6 bases each). Germline V lookup: CDR1 SNHLY, CDR2 FYNNEI. Between the trimmed V and J ends, which lost 6 bases and 2 bases, there was a span of 10 bases. This CDR3 contains 14 residues. CDR3 in DNA: TGTGCCAGCAGGAAGGGGGGTAACACCGGGGAGCTGTTTTTT. Amino acid sequence: CASRKGGNTGELFF.

The V and J genes are TRBV10-3 and TRBJ1-2, with D unresolved. The germline gives CDR1 ENHRY, CDR2 SYGVKD. V lost 6 bases and J 7 bases, leaving 24 bases between the germline ends. This CDR3 comprises 16 residues. The CDR3 reads CAISPSEWWGIAGYTF. Here the CDR3 DNA reads TGTGCCATCAGCCCCTCGGAGTGGTGGGGTATCGCTGGCTACACCTTC.

The gene calls are TRBV28 and TRBJ1-5; D is undetermined. The CDR3 spans 13 residues. Trimming took off 2 bases at V and 5 bases at J, with 7 bases between the two ends. Germline CDR1 is MDHEN and CDR2 is SYDVKM. CDR3 in amino acids: CASSLVRYQPQHF. In DNA, the CDR3 is TGTGCCAGCAGTTTAGTGAGATATCAGCCCCAGCATTTT.

A remark on this clone: Within the sample, other DNA sequences also encode this same CDR3. This chain joins TRBV7-9 and TRBJ2-7; tentatively, D is TRBD2 (6 bases). V shed 0 bases and J shed 5 bases, with 8 bases lying between them. There are 13 residues in the CDR3. Germline V gene data show CDR1 as SEHNR and CDR2 as FQNEAQ (reference sequence). Here the CDR3 DNA reads TGTGCCAGCAGCTTAGCGGGAGGTCACGAGCAGTACTTC. Protein product: CASSLAGGHEQYF.

The CDR3 bases are TGTGCCAGCAGTTTACAAGGGACTGGAAACACCATATATTTT. It translates to CASSLQGTGNTIYF. The chain combines TRBV28 with TRBJ1-3; D is uncertain. Germline CDR1 reads MDHEN; CDR2 reads SYDVKM. V dropped 2 bases and J dropped 2 bases, with 7 bases sitting between them. This CDR3 comprises 14 residues.

The rearrangement uses TRBV7-3 and TRBJ2-3, with D possibly matching TRBD2 (6 bases). The CDR3 contains 16 residues. Germline-derived CDR1 and CDR2 are SGHTA and FQGTGA. V lost 2 bases, J lost 3 bases, and 15 bases lay in between. The DNA for the CDR3 is TGTGCCAGCAGCTTAGGGCCCCGGGGGACTACAGATACGCAGTATTTT. Translating gives CASSLGPRGTTDTQYF.

The chain carries TRBV27 and TRBJ2-1; 7 bases match TRBD1. The CDR3 consists of 15 residues. J lost 6 bases, V lost 4 bases, and 9 bases had no gene match. Per germline, CDR1 MNHEY and CDR2 SMNVEV (reference sequence). The chain's CDR3 is CASSSDRLHSNEQFF. The CDR3 DNA follows: TGTGCCAGCAGTTCGGACAGGCTTCACAGCAATGAGCAGTTCTTC.